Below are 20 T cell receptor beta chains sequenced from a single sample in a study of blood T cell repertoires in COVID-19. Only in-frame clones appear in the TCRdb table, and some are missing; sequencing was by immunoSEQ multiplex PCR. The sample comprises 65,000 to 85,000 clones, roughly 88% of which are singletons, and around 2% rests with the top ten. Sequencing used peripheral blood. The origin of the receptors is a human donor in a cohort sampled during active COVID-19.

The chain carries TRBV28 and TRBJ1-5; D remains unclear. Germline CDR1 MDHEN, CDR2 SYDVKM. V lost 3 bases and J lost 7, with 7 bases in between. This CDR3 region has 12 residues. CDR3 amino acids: CASSFFMQPQHF. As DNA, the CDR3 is TGTGCCAGCAGTTTTTTTATGCAGCCCCAGCATTTT.

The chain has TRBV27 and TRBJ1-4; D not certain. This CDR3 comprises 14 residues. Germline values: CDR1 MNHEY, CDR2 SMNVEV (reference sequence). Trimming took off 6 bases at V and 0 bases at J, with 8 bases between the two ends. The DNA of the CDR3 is TGTGCCAGCAGGCGTTATGCAACTAATGAAAAACTGTTTTTT. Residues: CASRRYATNEKLFF.

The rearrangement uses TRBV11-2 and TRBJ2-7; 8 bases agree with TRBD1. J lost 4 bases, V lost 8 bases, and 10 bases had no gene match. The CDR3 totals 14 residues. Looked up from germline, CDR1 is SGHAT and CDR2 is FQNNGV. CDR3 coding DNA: TGTGCCAGCCGTGTGACAGGGGAGAGTTACGAGCAGTACTTC. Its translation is CASRVTGESYEQYF.

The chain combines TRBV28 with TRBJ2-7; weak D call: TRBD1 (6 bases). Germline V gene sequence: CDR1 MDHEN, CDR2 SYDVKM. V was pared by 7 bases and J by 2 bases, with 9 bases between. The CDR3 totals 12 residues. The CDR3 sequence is CASTHRAYEQYF. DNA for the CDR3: TGTGCCAGCACCCACAGGGCCTACGAGCAGTACTTC.

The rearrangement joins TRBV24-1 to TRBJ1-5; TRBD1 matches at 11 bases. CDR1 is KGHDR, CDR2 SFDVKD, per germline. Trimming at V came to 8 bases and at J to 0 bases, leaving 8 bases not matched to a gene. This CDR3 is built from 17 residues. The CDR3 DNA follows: TGTGCCACCACGGGGACAGGGGGTAAATATAGCAATCAGCCCCAGCATTTT. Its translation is CATTGTGGKYSNQPQHF.

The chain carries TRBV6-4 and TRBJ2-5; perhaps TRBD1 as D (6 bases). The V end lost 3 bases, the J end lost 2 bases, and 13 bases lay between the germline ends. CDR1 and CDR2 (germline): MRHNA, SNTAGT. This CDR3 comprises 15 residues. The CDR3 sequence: CASSERPGEQETQYF. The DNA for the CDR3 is TGTGCCAGCAGTGAGCGGCCAGGGGAGCAAGAGACCCAGTACTTC.

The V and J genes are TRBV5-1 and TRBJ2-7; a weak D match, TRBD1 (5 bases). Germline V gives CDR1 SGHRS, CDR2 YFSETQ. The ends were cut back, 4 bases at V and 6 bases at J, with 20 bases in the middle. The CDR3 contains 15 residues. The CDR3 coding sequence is TGCGCCAGCAGCCCGAAAGGGTCCGTCCAGGGCGAGCAGTACTTC. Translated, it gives CASSPKGSVQGEQYF.

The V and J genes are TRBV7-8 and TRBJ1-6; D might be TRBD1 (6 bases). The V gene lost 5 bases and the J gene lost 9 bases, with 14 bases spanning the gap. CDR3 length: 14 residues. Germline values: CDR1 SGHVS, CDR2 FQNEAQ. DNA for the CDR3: TGTGCCAGCAGCCCCCGGACAGTCATTTCACCCCTCCACTTT. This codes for CASSPRTVISPLHF.

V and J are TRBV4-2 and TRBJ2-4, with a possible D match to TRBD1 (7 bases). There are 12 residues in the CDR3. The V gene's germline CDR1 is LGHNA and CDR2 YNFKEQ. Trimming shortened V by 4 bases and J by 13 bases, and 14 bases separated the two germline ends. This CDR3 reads CASSPRGDVQYF. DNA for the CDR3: TGTGCCAGCAGCCCCAGGGGGGACGTACAGTACTTC.

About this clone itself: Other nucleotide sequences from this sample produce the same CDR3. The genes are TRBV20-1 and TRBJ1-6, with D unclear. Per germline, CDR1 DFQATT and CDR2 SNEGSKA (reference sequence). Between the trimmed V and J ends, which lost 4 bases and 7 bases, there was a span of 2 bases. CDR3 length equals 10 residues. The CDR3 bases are TGCAGTGCTACAAATTCACCCCTCCACTTT. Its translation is CSATNSPLHF.

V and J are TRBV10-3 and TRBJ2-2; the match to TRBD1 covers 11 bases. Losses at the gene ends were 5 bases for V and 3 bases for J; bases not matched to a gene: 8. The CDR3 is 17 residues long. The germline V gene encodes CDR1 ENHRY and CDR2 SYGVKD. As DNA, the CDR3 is TGTGCCATCAGTACAGGGACAGGGGGGAGGTACACCGGGGAGCTGTTTTTT. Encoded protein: CAISTGTGGRYTGELFF.

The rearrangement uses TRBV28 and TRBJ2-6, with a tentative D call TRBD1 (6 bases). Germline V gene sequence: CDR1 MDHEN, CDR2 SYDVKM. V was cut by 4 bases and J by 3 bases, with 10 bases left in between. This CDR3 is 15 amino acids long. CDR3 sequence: CASSSTGDGANVLTF. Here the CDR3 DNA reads TGTGCCAGCAGTTCGACAGGTGATGGGGCCAACGTCCTGACTTTC. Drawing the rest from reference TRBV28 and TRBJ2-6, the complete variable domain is DVKVTQSSRYLVKRTGEKVFLECVQDMDHENMFWYRQDPGLGLRLIYFSYDVKMKEKGDIPEGYSVSREKKERFSLILESASTNQTSMYLCASSSTGDGANVLTFGAGSRLTVL.

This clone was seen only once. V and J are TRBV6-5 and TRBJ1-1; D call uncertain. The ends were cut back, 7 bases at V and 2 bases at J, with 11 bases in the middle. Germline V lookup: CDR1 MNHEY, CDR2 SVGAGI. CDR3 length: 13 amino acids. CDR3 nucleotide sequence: TGTGCCAGCATGGCAGAAACCAACACTGAAGCTTTCTTT. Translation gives CASMAETNTEAFF.

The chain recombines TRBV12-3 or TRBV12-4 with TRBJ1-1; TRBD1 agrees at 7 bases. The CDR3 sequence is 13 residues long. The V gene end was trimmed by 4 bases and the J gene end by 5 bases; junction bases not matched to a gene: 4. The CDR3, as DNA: TGTGCCAGCAGTTACAGGGGAAAAACTGAAGCTTTCTTT. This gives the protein CASSYRGKTEAFF.

The CDR3 loop reads CASSLQDRGPEAFF. The CDR3 nucleotides are TGTGCCAGCTCATTGCAAGACAGGGGGCCTGAAGCTTTCTTT. The chain links TRBV18 to TRBJ1-1, with 10 bases identical to TRBD1. This CDR3 has 14 amino acids. With V trimmed by 5 bases and J by 6 bases, 6 bases remained unmatched. Germline CDR1 and CDR2: KGHSH and LQKENI.

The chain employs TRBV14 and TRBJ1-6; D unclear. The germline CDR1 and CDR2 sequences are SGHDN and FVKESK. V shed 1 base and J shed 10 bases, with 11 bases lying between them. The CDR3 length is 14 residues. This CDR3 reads CASSQGPRSSPLHF. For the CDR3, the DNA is TGTGCCAGCAGCCAAGGCCCCCGGAGCTCACCCCTCCACTTT.

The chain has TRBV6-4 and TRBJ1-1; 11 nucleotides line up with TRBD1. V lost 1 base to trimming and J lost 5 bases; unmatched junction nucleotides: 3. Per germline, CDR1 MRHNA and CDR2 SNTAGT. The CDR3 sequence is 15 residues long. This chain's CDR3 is CASSDFGTGGTEAFF. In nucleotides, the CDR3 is TGTGCCAGCAGTGACTTCGGGACAGGGGGGACTGAAGCTTTCTTT.

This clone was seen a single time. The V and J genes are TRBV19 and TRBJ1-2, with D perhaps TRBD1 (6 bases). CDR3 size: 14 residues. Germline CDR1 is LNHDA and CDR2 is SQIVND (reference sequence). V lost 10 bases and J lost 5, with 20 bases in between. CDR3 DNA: TGTGCCACCCAGGACCACCGGGACACTTATGGCTACACCTTC. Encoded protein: CATQDHRDTYGYTF.

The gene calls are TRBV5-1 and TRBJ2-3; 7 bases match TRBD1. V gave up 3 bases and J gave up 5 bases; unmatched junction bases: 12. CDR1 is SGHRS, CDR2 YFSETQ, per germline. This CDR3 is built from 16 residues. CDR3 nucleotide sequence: TGCGCCAGCAGCTGGACGGGACAGTCGCATGGAGATACGCAGTATTTT. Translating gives CASSWTGQSHGDTQYF.

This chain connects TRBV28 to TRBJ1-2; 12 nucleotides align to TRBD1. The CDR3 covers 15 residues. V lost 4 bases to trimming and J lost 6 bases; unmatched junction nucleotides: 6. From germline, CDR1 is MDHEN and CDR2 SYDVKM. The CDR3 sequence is CASSSAGQGADGYTF. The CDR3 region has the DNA TGTGCCAGCAGTTCGGCGGGACAGGGGGCAGATGGCTACACCTTC.